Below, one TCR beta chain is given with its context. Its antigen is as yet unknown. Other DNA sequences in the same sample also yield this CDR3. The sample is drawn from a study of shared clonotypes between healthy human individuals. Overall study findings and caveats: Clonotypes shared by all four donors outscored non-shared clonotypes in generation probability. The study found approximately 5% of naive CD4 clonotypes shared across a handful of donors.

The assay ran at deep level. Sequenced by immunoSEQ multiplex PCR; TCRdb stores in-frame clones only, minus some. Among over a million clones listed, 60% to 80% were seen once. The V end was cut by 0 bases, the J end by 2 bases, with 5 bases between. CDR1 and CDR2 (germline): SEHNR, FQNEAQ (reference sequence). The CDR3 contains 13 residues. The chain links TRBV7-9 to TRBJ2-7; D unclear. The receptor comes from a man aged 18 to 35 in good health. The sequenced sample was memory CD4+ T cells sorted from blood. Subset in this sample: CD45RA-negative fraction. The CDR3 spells CASSLAGAYEQYF. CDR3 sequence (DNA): TGTGCCAGCAGCTTAGCTGGGGCCTACGAGCAGTACTTC.